These T cell receptor beta chains were read from a single sample in a study of blood T cell repertoires in COVID-19. Profiling relied on immunoSEQ multiplex PCR, and the TCRdb table lists in-frame clones only, not all of them. The table has approximately 78,000 clones, roughly 88% seen once. The specimen sequenced was peripheral blood. The receptors here all came from a man in his fifties with acute or convalescent COVID-19. CDR3s include the opening cysteine and the closing phenylalanine or tryptophan. The order of the fields is D gene, J gene, V gene, clone size, CDR3 protein, CDR3 DNA. D genes are given only for firm matches. Size tells how often a clone was seen (once, few, many) or the class of an expanded clone, and some rows leave it out.

D gene: TRBD2; J gene: TRBJ2-2; V gene: TRBV7-3; clone size: .; CDR3 protein: CASSPGLAGQNTGELFF; CDR3 DNA: TGTGCCAGCAGCCCAGGACTAGCGGGACAAAACACCGGGGAGCTGTTTTTT
D gene: .; J gene: TRBJ1-4; V gene: TRBV6-1; clone size: .; CDR3 protein: CASSDLGGTNEKLFF; CDR3 DNA: TGTGCCAGCAGTGATCTCGGAGGAACTAATGAAAAACTGTTTTTT
D gene: .; J gene: TRBJ2-5; V gene: TRBV4-1; clone size: .; CDR3 protein: CASSQRSVWETQYF; CDR3 DNA: TGCGCCAGCAGCCAACGAAGCGTTTGGGAGACCCAGTACTTC
D gene: TRBD1; J gene: TRBJ1-1; V gene: TRBV7-3; clone size: .; CDR3 protein: CASSPRPGTGSEAFF; CDR3 DNA: TGTGCCAGCAGCCCACGACCCGGGACAGGGTCTGAAGCTTTCTTT
D gene: .; J gene: TRBJ2-3; V gene: TRBV6-5; clone size: .; CDR3 protein: CASSYFQSTDTQYF; CDR3 DNA: TGTGCCAGCAGTTACTTTCAGAGCACAGATACGCAGTATTTT
D gene: .; J gene: TRBJ2-1; V gene: TRBV18; clone size: once; CDR3 protein: CASSPPAGGFYNEQFF; CDR3 DNA: TGTGCCAGCTCACCCCCGGCAGGAGGATTCTACAATGAGCAGTTCTTC
D gene: TRBD2; J gene: TRBJ2-5; V gene: TRBV6-5; clone size: .; CDR3 protein: CASSYSPRGVQETQYF; CDR3 DNA: TGTGCCAGCAGTTACTCCCCTCGGGGGGTCCAAGAGACCCAGTACTTC
D gene: .; J gene: TRBJ2-1; V gene: TRBV7-6; clone size: once; CDR3 protein: CASSSIYNEQFF; CDR3 DNA: TGTGCCAGCAGCTCTATATACAATGAGCAGTTCTTC
D gene: .; J gene: TRBJ1-4; V gene: TRBV6-2/TRBV6-3; clone size: .; CDR3 protein: CASSSPAVREKLFF; CDR3 DNA: TGTGCCAGCAGTTCGCCCGCGGTCCGGGAAAAACTGTTTTTT
D gene: .; J gene: TRBJ2-1; V gene: TRBV5-1; clone size: .; CDR3 protein: CASSPSIYNEQFF; CDR3 DNA: TGCGCCAGCAGCCCTAGCATCTACAATGAGCAGTTCTTC
D gene: TRBD1; J gene: TRBJ2-1; V gene: TRBV9; clone size: .; CDR3 protein: CASRAGTGGYNEQFF; CDR3 DNA: TGTGCCAGCAGGGCCGGGACAGGGGGCTACAATGAGCAGTTCTTC
D gene: .; J gene: TRBJ2-3; V gene: TRBV12-2; clone size: .; CDR3 protein: CASRLGGLRTGHTDTQYF; CDR3 DNA: TGTGCAAGTCGCTTAGGAGGTTTAAGGACAGGGCACACAGATACGCAGTATTTT
D gene: TRBD1; J gene: TRBJ2-7; V gene: TRBV30; clone size: large; CDR3 protein: CAWSVVDRGREQYF; CDR3 DNA: TGTGCCTGGAGTGTAGTGGACAGGGGGCGCGAGCAGTACTTC
D gene: .; J gene: TRBJ2-4; V gene: TRBV28; clone size: .; CDR3 protein: CASRRQSGAKNIQYF; CDR3 DNA: TGTGCCAGCAGAAGACAGTCTGGGGCCAAAAACATTCAGTACTTC
D gene: TRBD1; J gene: TRBJ2-7; V gene: TRBV5-1; clone size: .; CDR3 protein: CASSSRDRSYEQYF; CDR3 DNA: TGCGCCAGCAGCTCCCGGGACAGATCCTACGAGCAGTACTTC
D gene: .; J gene: TRBJ2-3; V gene: TRBV18; clone size: .; CDR3 protein: CASSPQYSGDTQYF; CDR3 DNA: TGTGCCAGCTCACCGCAGTACAGCGGAGATACGCAGTATTTT
D gene: .; J gene: TRBJ2-2; V gene: TRBV5-1; clone size: few; CDR3 protein: CASSFEISGELFF; CDR3 DNA: TGCGCCAGCAGTTTCGAGATCTCCGGGGAGCTGTTTTTT
D gene: TRBD1; J gene: TRBJ1-2; V gene: TRBV6-2/TRBV6-3; clone size: .; CDR3 protein: CASSYKGQGVYGYTF; CDR3 DNA: TGTGCCAGCAGCTATAAGGGACAGGGGGTCTATGGCTACACCTTC
D gene: .; J gene: TRBJ2-3; V gene: TRBV9; clone size: .; CDR3 protein: CASSVAEGWGTDTQYF; CDR3 DNA: TGTGCCAGCAGCGTAGCTGAGGGCTGGGGCACAGATACGCAGTATTTT
D gene: TRBD1; J gene: TRBJ1-2; V gene: TRBV9; clone size: .; CDR3 protein: CASSGQGAKVGGYTF; CDR3 DNA: TGTGCCAGCAGCGGACAGGGGGCGAAGGTAGGAGGCTACACCTTC
D gene: .; J gene: TRBJ2-7; V gene: TRBV24-1; clone size: .; CDR3 protein: CATSGPIGQTYEQYF; CDR3 DNA: TGTGCCACCAGTGGTCCTATCGGACAGACCTACGAGCAGTACTTC
D gene: TRBD1; J gene: TRBJ2-5; V gene: TRBV5-1; clone size: .; CDR3 protein: CASSVGQGKETQYF; CDR3 DNA: TGCGCCAGCAGCGTCGGACAGGGAAAAGAGACCCAGTACTTC
D gene: TRBD2; J gene: TRBJ2-1; V gene: TRBV14; clone size: .; CDR3 protein: CASSQEYGGAFPYNEQFF; CDR3 DNA: TGTGCCAGCAGCCAAGAATACGGGGGGGCTTTTCCCTACAATGAGCAGTTCTTC
D gene: .; J gene: TRBJ2-2; V gene: TRBV5-6; clone size: .; CDR3 protein: CASSPPTWFTANTGELFF; CDR3 DNA: TGTGCCAGCAGCCCTCCCACCTGGTTTACAGCGAACACCGGGGAGCTGTTTTTT
D gene: .; J gene: TRBJ2-3; V gene: TRBV29-1; clone size: .; CDR3 protein: CSVEKETGTQYF; CDR3 DNA: TGCAGCGTTGAGAAGGAGACGGGTACGCAGTATTTT
D gene: TRBD1; J gene: TRBJ2-7; V gene: TRBV18; clone size: .; CDR3 protein: CASPHGTGDYEQYF; CDR3 DNA: TGTGCCAGCCCCCACGGGACAGGGGATTACGAGCAGTACTTC
D gene: TRBD2; J gene: TRBJ2-1; V gene: TRBV30; clone size: .; CDR3 protein: CALTSGHYNEQFF; CDR3 DNA: TGTGCCTTGACTAGCGGACACTACAATGAGCAGTTCTTC
D gene: TRBD1; J gene: TRBJ1-1; V gene: TRBV12-3/TRBV12-4; clone size: .; CDR3 protein: CASSLVGTASFF; CDR3 DNA: TGTGCCAGCAGTTTAGTCGGGACAGCTTCTTTCTTT
D gene: TRBD1; J gene: TRBJ1-2; V gene: TRBV5-6; clone size: .; CDR3 protein: CASSRQGQGNYGYTF; CDR3 DNA: TGTGCCAGCAGCAGACAGGGACAGGGCAACTATGGCTACACCTTC
D gene: .; J gene: TRBJ2-1; V gene: TRBV5-6; clone size: .; CDR3 protein: CASSLDPSSYNEQFF; CDR3 DNA: TGTGCCAGCAGCTTAGACCCTAGCTCCTACAATGAGCAGTTCTTC
D gene: TRBD1; J gene: TRBJ1-2; V gene: TRBV12-3/TRBV12-4; clone size: .; CDR3 protein: CASSSDRYYGYTF; CDR3 DNA: TGTGCCAGCAGTTCGGACAGGTACTATGGCTACACCTTC
D gene: TRBD2; J gene: TRBJ2-3; V gene: TRBV5-1; clone size: .; CDR3 protein: CASSLPLAGQKDTQYF; CDR3 DNA: TGCGCCAGCAGCCTTCCACTAGCGGGGCAAAAAGATACGCAGTATTTT
D gene: TRBD1; J gene: TRBJ1-1; V gene: TRBV7-9; clone size: .; CDR3 protein: CASSPGGGPEAFF; CDR3 DNA: TGTGCCAGCAGCCCAGGGGGCGGACCCGAGGCTTTCTTT
D gene: TRBD2; J gene: TRBJ2-7; V gene: TRBV7-3; clone size: .; CDR3 protein: CASSLIAGGSYEQYF; CDR3 DNA: TGTGCCAGCAGCTTAATAGCGGGGGGTTCCTACGAGCAGTACTTC
D gene: TRBD1; J gene: TRBJ1-2; V gene: TRBV27; clone size: .; CDR3 protein: CASSMTGQGGYGYTF; CDR3 DNA: TGTGCCAGCAGTATGACGGGACAGGGGGGCTATGGCTACACCTTC
D gene: .; J gene: TRBJ1-6; V gene: TRBV10-3; clone size: .; CDR3 protein: CATVGSSSYNSPLHF; CDR3 DNA: TGTGCCACGGTGGGCTCGAGCTCCTATAATTCACCCCTCCACTTT